What follows describes a single TCR beta chain. The antigen remains undetermined. CDR1 LGHNA and CDR2 YNFKEQ come from the germline V gene. This CDR3 region has 14 residues. V lost 1 base and J lost 4, with 11 bases in between. Patients were solid-organ transplant recipients with drug-resistant or recurrent cytomegalovirus. The data derive from a study of T cell therapy after organ transplantation. Study at large: T cells were expanded 2 to 3 weeks with 30 CMV class I/II epitopes. Responders numbered eight and nonresponders two among ten patients. Points from the study as a whole: Nonresponders had marked pretherapy clonal expansions and little post-therapy change.

The table came from immunoSEQ multiplex PCR; TCRdb's copy has only in-frame clones and leaves some out. The sample lists roughly 48,000 clones, 94% occurring once. The material sequenced was CD8+ T cells from blood, taken before autologous CMV-specific T cell therapy. The J gene is TRBJ2-7, the V gene TRBV4-2; D possibly uses TRBD1 or TRBD2 (6 bases each). The receptor was isolated from a human patient who had received a solid organ transplant and had CMV disease. The CDR3 DNA sequence: TGTGCCAGCAGCCAAGGACGGGGGCCATACGAGCAGTACTTC. It is translated as CASSQGRGPYEQYF.